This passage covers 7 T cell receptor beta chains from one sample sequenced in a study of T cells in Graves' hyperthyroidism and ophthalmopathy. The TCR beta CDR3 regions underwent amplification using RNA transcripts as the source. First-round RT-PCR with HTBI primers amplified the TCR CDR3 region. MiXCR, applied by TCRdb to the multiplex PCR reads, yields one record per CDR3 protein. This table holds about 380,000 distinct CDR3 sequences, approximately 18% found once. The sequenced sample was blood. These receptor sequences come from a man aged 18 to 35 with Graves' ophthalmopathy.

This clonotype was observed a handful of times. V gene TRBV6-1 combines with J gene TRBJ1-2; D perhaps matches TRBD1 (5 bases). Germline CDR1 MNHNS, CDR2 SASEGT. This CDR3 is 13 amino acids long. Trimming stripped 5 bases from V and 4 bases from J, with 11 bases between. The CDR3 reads CASSYPDTYGYTF. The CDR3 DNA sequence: TGTGCCAGCAGTTACCCGGACACCTATGGCTACACCTTC.

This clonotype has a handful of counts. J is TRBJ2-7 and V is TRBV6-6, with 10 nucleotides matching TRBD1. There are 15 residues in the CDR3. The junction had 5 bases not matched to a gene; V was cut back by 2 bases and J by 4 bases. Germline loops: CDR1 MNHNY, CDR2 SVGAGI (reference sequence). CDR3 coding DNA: TGTGCCAGCAGTTACGCCGGGACAGGGGATTACGAGCAGTACTTC. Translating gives CASSYAGTGDYEQYF.

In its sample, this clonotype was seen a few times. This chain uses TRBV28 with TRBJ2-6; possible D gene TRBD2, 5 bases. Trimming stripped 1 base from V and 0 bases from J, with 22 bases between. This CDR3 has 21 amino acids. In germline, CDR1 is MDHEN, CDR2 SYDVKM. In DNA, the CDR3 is TGTGCCAGCAGTTTATCCCCCTTCAATCCCGGGAAGATCTCTGGGGCCAACGTCCTGACTTTC. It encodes CASSLSPFNPGKISGANVLTF. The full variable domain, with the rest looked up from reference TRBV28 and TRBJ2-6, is DVKVTQSSRYLVKRTGEKVFLECVQDMDHENMFWYRQDPGLGLRLIYFSYDVKMKEKGDIPEGYSVSREKKERFSLILESASTNQTSMYLCASSLSPFNPGKISGANVLTFGAGSRLTVL.

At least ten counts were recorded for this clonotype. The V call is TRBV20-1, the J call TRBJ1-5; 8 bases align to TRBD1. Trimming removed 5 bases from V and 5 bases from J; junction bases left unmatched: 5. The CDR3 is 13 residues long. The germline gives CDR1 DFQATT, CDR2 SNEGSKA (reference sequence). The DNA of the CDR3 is TGCAGTGCTGCCGGGACAGGCTATCAGCCCCAGCATTTT. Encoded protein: CSAAGTGYQPQHF.

The DNA of the CDR3 is TGTGCCACCAGCAGTAAGTCGAGCGGGGGGGCCGCAGATACGCAGTATTTT. This codes for CATSSKSSGGAADTQYF. The gene calls are TRBV15 and TRBJ2-3; TRBD2 matches at 10 bases. Germline CDR1 is LNHNV and CDR2 is YYDKDF (reference sequence). The CDR3 contains 17 residues. V was pared by 3 bases and J by 4 bases, with 10 bases of the junction left unmatched.

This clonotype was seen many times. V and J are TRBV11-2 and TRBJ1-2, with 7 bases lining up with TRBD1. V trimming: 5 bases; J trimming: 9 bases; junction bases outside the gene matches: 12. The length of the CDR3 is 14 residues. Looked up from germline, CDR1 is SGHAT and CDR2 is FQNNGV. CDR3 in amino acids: CASSPLEGGLSYTF. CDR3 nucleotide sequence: TGTGCCAGCAGCCCACTTGAAGGGGGCTTAAGCTACACCTTC.

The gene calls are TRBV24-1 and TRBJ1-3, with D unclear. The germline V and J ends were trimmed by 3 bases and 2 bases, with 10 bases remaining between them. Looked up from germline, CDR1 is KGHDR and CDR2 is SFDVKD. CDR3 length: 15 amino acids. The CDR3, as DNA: TGTGCCACCAGTGATGGAGGAAGGGCTGGAAACACCATATATTTT. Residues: CATSDGGRAGNTIYF.